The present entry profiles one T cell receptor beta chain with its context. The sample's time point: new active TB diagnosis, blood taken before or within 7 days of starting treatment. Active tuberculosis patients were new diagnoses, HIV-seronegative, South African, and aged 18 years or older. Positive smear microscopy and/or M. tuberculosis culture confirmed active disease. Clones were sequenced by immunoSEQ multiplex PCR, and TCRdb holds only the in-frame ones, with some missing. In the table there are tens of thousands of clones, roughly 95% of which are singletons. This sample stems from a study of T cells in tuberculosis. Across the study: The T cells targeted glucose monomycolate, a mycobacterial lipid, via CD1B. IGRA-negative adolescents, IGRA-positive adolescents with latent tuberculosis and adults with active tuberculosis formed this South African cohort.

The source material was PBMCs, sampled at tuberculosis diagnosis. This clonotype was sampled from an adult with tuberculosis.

The CDR3 coding sequence is TGTGCCAGCAGCTTAACGGGCTCCTACAATGAGCAGTTCTTC. Translation: CASSLTGSYNEQFF. V is TRBV7-6 and J is TRBJ2-1; D call uncertain. V lost 2 bases, J lost 0 bases, and 5 bases lay in between. CDR3 length: 14 amino acids. CDR1 and CDR2 (germline): SGHVS, FNYEAQ.